The clone carrying this TCR beta chain showed up just once. The antigen is undetermined. This record belongs to a study of T cell responses to AZD1222 COVID-19 vaccine. Findings and limits, study-wide: CD4 TCRs linked to vaccination spanned spike, dominating at 160-218 and 743-854. Females made up more of the donors, who were largely white British, and clonal diversity may have come out too low. The repertoires were collected only after the peak T cell response.

Assay: immunoSEQ multiplex PCR; the TCRdb copy retains only in-frame clones and omits some. The sample includes 140,000 or so clones, more than 75% of them seen just once. CDR3 length: 15 amino acids. Germline V gene lookup returns CDR1 SEHNR and CDR2 FQNEAQ (reference sequence). V gave up 1 base and J gave up 4 bases, with 13 bases separating them. The sequencing here drew on peripheral blood, taken 28 days after the second AZD1222 dose. This sequence was found in an adult who received the AZD1222 COVID-19 vaccine. V gene TRBV7-9 combines with J gene TRBJ1-1; possibly TRBD1 for D (5 bases). The CDR3 is CASSLDRGKATEAFF. CDR3 bases: TGTGCCAGCAGCTTAGACCGGGGGAAGGCCACTGAAGCTTTCTTT.